These T cell receptor beta chains were read from a single sample in a study of Graves' ophthalmopathy and Graves' hyperthyroidism. TCRdb re-analysed the multiplex PCR reads in MiXCR, keeping a single row per CDR3 protein. The table lists 300,000 to 500,000 distinct CDR3 sequences, over 15% of them singletons, with approximately 7% in the top ten. The material sequenced was peripheral blood. These receptors originate from a woman aged 18-29 years with stable Graves' hyperthyroidism. CDR3s include the opening cysteine and the closing phenylalanine or tryptophan. The D gene is left open where the match is weak. The size of a clone is reported for some rows only, either as once, few or many, or as a class for expanded clones.

d_call | j_call | v_call | clone_size | cdr3_nt | cdr3_aa
- | TRBJ2-7 | TRBV20-1 | many | TGCAGTGCGAAGACAGGTTCCTACGAGCAGTACTTC | CSAKTGSYEQYF
TRBD1 | TRBJ1-2 | TRBV5-1 | many | TGCGCCAGCAGCTTGGCCAGTGAGCGGACAGGGGATGGCTACACCTTC | CASSLASERTGDGYTF
- | TRBJ1-2 | TRBV19 | many | TGTGCCAGTAGTGTACAGACGTCCGATGGCTACACCTTC | CASSVQTSDGYTF
- | TRBJ1-5 | TRBV19 | many | TGTGCCAGTAGTGGTTTTAATAGCAATCAGCCCCAGCATTTT | CASSGFNSNQPQHF
- | TRBJ1-2 | TRBV20-1 | - | TGCAGTGCTAGGTCCCAGGGACTTTATGGCTACACCTTC | CSARSQGLYGYTF
TRBD1 | TRBJ2-7 | TRBV18 | - | TGTGCCAGCTCACCCAGGGGACAGAGCCCCTACGAGCAGTACTTC | CASSPRGQSPYEQYF
TRBD1 | TRBJ2-7 | TRBV7-9 | many | TGTGCCAGCAGCTCGACAGGGGGCACATACTACGAGCAGTACTTC | CASSSTGGTYYEQYF
- | TRBJ1-1 | TRBV24-1 | few | TGTGCCACCAGTGTGAAGGCTCCAGGAGGCATGAACACTGAAGCTTTCTTT | CATSVKAPGGMNTEAFF
- | TRBJ1-2 | TRBV5-1 | - | TGCGCCAGCAGCTTGGGGGGGCACGGTTATGGCTACACCTTC | CASSLGGHGYGYTF
- | TRBJ1-2 | TRBV20-1 | many | TGCAGTGCTAGAGGCGAGGGTGGCTACACCTTC | CSARGEGGYTF
- | TRBJ2-4 | TRBV11-1 | many | TGTGCCAGCAGCCATGGACAAAACATTCAGTACTTC | CASSHGQNIQYF
- | TRBJ1-2 | TRBV6-2/TRBV6-3 | - | TGTGCCAGCAGTGACCCTACCTATGGCTACACCTTC | CASSDPTYGYTF
TRBD1 | TRBJ1-1 | TRBV6-1 | many | TGTGCCAGCAGCCCTGGACAGGGGAGAACTGAAGCTTTCTTT | CASSPGQGRTEAFF
TRBD1 | TRBJ1-5 | TRBV4-1 | - | TGCGCCAGCAGCCAAGATCAAGGGGGCGGCAATCAGCCCCAGCATTTT | CASSQDQGGGNQPQHF
- | TRBJ2-4 | TRBV4-1 | few | TGCGCCAGCAGCCAAGGAAGTAGTCAGGTACAGGTACTACTAGCCAAAAACATTCAGTACTTC | CASSQGSSQVQVLLAKNIQYF
- | TRBJ1-2 | TRBV15 | many | TGTGCCACCAGCAGCCTGGGACGGTTTAACTATGGCTACACCTTC | CATSSLGRFNYGYTF
- | TRBJ2-2 | TRBV6-5 | many | TGTGCCAGCAGTTATGAGAGCCGAGCTGGGGAGCTGTTTTTT | CASSYESRAGELFF
TRBD1 | TRBJ2-7 | TRBV12-3/TRBV12-4 | many | TGTGCCAGCAGTCGGGACAGCTCCTACGAGCAGTACTTC | CASSRDSSYEQYF
- | TRBJ1-2 | TRBV14 | many | TGTGCCAGCAGGTACGGGACAAAGGATGGCTACACCTTC | CASRYGTKDGYTF
- | TRBJ1-1 | TRBV19 | many | TGTGCCAGTAGTATAGGGTGGGGGGGGCGCCGCTATACGAACACTGAAGCTTTCTTT | CASSIGWGGRRYTNTEAFF
TRBD1 | TRBJ1-1 | TRBV7-2 | - | TGTGCCAGCAGCTTAGATAACAGGGGGCGGGGAGCTTTCTTT | CASSLDNRGRGAFF
- | TRBJ2-7 | TRBV12-3/TRBV12-4 | few | TGTGCCAGCAGTTTAGCGGGGCAGTACGAGCAGTACTTC | CASSLAGQYEQYF
TRBD1 | TRBJ1-6 | TRBV3-1 | many | TGTGCCAGCAGCCCGGGACAGGATAATTCACCCCTCCACTTT | CASSPGQDNSPLHF
- | TRBJ1-3 | TRBV12-3/TRBV12-4 | once | TGTGCCAGCAGTCCGACCAGGAGGGTTGCCGGAAACACCATATATTTT | CASSPTRRVAGNTIYF
- | TRBJ1-2 | TRBV27 | many | TGTGCCAGCAGATACTCGACAAGCAGGAATGGCTACACCTTC | CASRYSTSRNGYTF
TRBD2 | TRBJ2-7 | TRBV12-3/TRBV12-4 | many | TGTGCCAGCAGTTTCCGACAGGGACTAGCGGGGGGTGTTGCCTACGAGCAGTACTTC | CASSFRQGLAGGVAYEQYF
- | TRBJ2-5 | TRBV29-1 | - | TGCATCGTTGAAGGGCGGTTCCAAGAGACCCAGTACTTC | CIVEGRFQETQYF
- | TRBJ1-2 | TRBV6-2/TRBV6-3 | many | TGTGCCAGCAGTAAGGACAGCTATGGCTACACCTTC | CASSKDSYGYTF
- | TRBJ1-1 | TRBV18 | many | TGTGCCAGCTCACCGGAGGGCAGCCCTGCTTTCTTT | CASSPEGSPAFF
- | TRBJ1-4 | TRBV12-3/TRBV12-4 | many | TGTGCCAGCAGTTTTGGGCCCATTGGGGAAAAACTGTTTTTT | CASSFGPIGEKLFF
TRBD1 | TRBJ1-2 | TRBV12-3/TRBV12-4 | - | TGTGCCAGCAGCCCTCCGGGACAGGGTAGCTCCGGTGGCTACACCTTC | CASSPPGQGSSGGYTF
TRBD2 | TRBJ2-5 | TRBV28 | - | TGTGCCAGCAGCGGCGGACTAGCGGACGCCAAAGAGACCCAGCACTTC | CASSGGLADAKETQHF
TRBD1 | TRBJ2-5 | TRBV7-9 | many | TGTGCCAGCAGCTCGGACAGGGGACAAGAGACCCAGTACTTC | CASSSDRGQETQYF
TRBD1 | TRBJ2-4 | TRBV13 | many | TGTGCCAGCAGTCTCAGACAGGGGTCCAAAAACATTCAGTACTTC | CASSLRQGSKNIQYF
- | TRBJ2-5 | TRBV10-3 | many | TGTGCCACCCGAATAGGCGGGGACCAAGAGACCCAGTACTTC | CATRIGGDQETQYF
- | TRBJ2-7 | TRBV3-1 | - | TGTGCCAGCAGCCAATCGCCGACCGGGCGGGACTTTACCTACGAGCAGTACTTC | CASSQSPTGRDFTYEQYF
- | TRBJ1-5 | TRBV27 | many | TGTGCCAGCAGTTTATTCGGGGGGCGAGGCAATCAGCCCCAGCATTTT | CASSLFGGRGNQPQHF
- | TRBJ2-7 | TRBV27 | - | TGTGCCAGCAGTTCGGTGACAGTCCACGAGCAGTACTTC | CASSSVTVHEQYF
- | TRBJ2-2 | TRBV12-3/TRBV12-4 | many | TGTGCCAGCAGGGCAGGGTTCGCCGGGGAGCTGTTTTTT | CASRAGFAGELFF
- | TRBJ1-1 | TRBV15 | many | TGTGCCACCAGCAGAGATCAATCGGCTGAAGCTTTCTTT | CATSRDQSAEAFF
- | TRBJ1-6 | TRBV19 | many | TGTGCCAGTAGTATGCAACATAATTCACCCCTCCACTTT | CASSMQHNSPLHF
TRBD1 | TRBJ2-7 | TRBV19 | - | TGTGCCAGTAGTACCGGGACAGACATCTACGAGCAGTACTTC | CASSTGTDIYEQYF
- | TRBJ2-5 | TRBV6-5 | many | TGTGCCAGCAGTTACGGGGGCGGGGAGACCCAGTACTTC | CASSYGGGETQYF
TRBD2 | TRBJ2-7 | TRBV6-1 | many | TGTGCCAGCAGGAAACTAGCGGATCTGTACTACGAGCAGTACTTC | CASRKLADLYYEQYF
- | TRBJ1-3 | TRBV7-2 | many | TGTGCCAGCGGCAACCATAACACCATATATTTT | CASGNHNTIYF
- | TRBJ1-1 | TRBV10-3 | few | TGTGCCAGCAGTGAGAGATCCTTCAATGAACTGAACACTGAAGCTTTCTTT | CASSERSFNELNTEAFF
- | TRBJ2-7 | TRBV15 | many | TGTGCCACCAGCAGCCGGATCGGGTACGAGCAGTACTTC | CATSSRIGYEQYF
TRBD1 | TRBJ2-3 | TRBV6-2/TRBV6-3 | many | TGTGCCAGCAGTTACGGAATCCCGGGACAGGGTTCAGATACGCAGTATTTT | CASSYGIPGQGSDTQYF
- | TRBJ1-5 | TRBV24-1 | many | TGTGCCACCAGTGCCAGGGACAGCAATCAGCCCCAGCATTTT | CATSARDSNQPQHF
- | TRBJ1-1 | TRBV19 | many | TGTGCCAGTAGTATAGAAGGGCCCCCGAACACTGAAGCTTTCTTT | CASSIEGPPNTEAFF
TRBD1 | TRBJ2-7 | TRBV14 | many | TGTGCCAGCAGCCTACTTGGACAGGGGATCCACGAGCAGTACTTC | CASSLLGQGIHEQYF